The T cell receptor (beta chain) described here comes from a study of identical twins. The CDR3 extends over 18 amino acids. Looked up from germline, CDR1 is KGHDR and CDR2 is SFDVKD. The trim removed 4 bases at V and 0 bases at J, leaving 11 bases unmatched. Each CDR3 protein is one row after TCRdb ran MiXCR on the 5' RACE reads. This sample has approximately 890,000 distinct CDR3 sequences, with 10% to 15% found just once. The sample was also reused in another study, on yellow fever vaccine responses in identical twins.

Specimen: PBMCs. The clonotype comes from a woman between 18 and 29 years old in good health. This sequence joins TRBV24-1 and TRBJ2-1, with 7 bases that match TRBD1. The CDR3 DNA sequence: TGTGCCACCAGTGACCCAACAGGGGCCCAAAGCTCCTACAATGAGCAGTTCTTC. Protein sequence: CATSDPTGAQSSYNEQFF.